Below are 19 T cell receptor beta chains sequenced from a single sample in a study of cytomegalovirus exposure and HLA in healthy donors. Both 60 Vbeta primers and 13 Jbeta primers went into the PCR. Generated by immunoSEQ multiplex PCR, the TCRdb table keeps only in-frame clones and is missing some. The top ten clones hold about 7% of a sample with approximately 150,000 clones, around 80% of them seen once. Sequencing was performed on PBMCs. The receptor set was obtained from a man aged 25-45 years in good health and CMV-seropositive.

CDR3 loop: CASSYGGIGNYGYTF. In nucleotides, the CDR3 is TGTGCCAGCAGTTATGGAGGGATTGGGAACTATGGCTACACCTTC. The V gene is TRBV6-5, the J gene TRBJ1-2; D gene ambiguous. CDR1 is MNHEY, CDR2 SVGAGI, per germline. This CDR3 is 15 amino acids long. Deletions cut 3 bases from V and 2 bases from J, with 13 bases between.

V gene TRBV6-5 combines with J gene TRBJ2-1; D may be TRBD2 (5 bases). Trimming stripped 0 bases from V and 5 bases from J, with 8 bases between. CDR3 size: 14 residues. CDR1 is MNHEY, CDR2 SVGAGI, per germline. This CDR3 is CASSYSGGNNEQFF. CDR3 DNA: TGTGCCAGCAGTTACTCAGGAGGTAACAATGAGCAGTTCTTC.

The chain joins TRBV30 to TRBJ1-1, with TRBD1 identical over 7 bases. Trimming removed 0 bases from V and 4 bases from J; junction bases left unmatched: 5. Germline values: CDR1 GTSNPN, CDR2 SVGIG (reference sequence). This CDR3 spans 14 amino acids. The CDR3 region has the DNA TGTGCCTGGAGTGTTGGCAGGGGGTTCACTGAAGCTTTCTTT. It translates to CAWSVGRGFTEAFF.

The rearrangement joins TRBV10-2 to TRBJ1-2, with a weak D call TRBD1 (5 bases). The CDR3 loop spans 12 amino acids. Germline lookup yields CDR1 WSHSY and CDR2 SAAADI. Trimming shortened V by 11 bases and J by 0 bases, and 10 bases separated the two germline ends. The CDR3 region is CALRQPNYGYTF. CDR3 nucleotide sequence: TGCGCCTTGCGACAGCCTAACTATGGCTACACCTTC.

This clone was seen a handful of times. The chain's CDR3 is CASIGWDRGTGELFF. The CDR3 DNA is TGTGCCAGCATTGGATGGGACAGGGGCACCGGGGAGCTGTTTTTT. V usage is TRBV6-1 and J usage is TRBJ2-2; 10 nucleotides line up with TRBD1. There are 15 residues in the CDR3. Germline V gene sequence: CDR1 MNHNS, CDR2 SASEGT. After removal of 7 bases from V and 4 bases from J, the junction contained 6 bases not matched to a gene.

This clone was observed once. This chain links TRBV28 with TRBJ2-7; D perhaps matches TRBD1 (5 bases). The CDR3 is 14 residues long. V gave up 7 bases and J gave up 6 bases, with 19 bases separating them. The V gene's germline CDR1 is MDHEN and CDR2 SYDVKM. The CDR3 protein is CASNTRTPKGEQYF. The CDR3 region has the DNA TGTGCCAGCAACACGCGGACACCTAAAGGCGAGCAGTACTTC.

The chain has TRBV5-4 and TRBJ2-1; TRBD2 aligns across 9 bases. The V segment lost 5 bases and the J segment 0 bases; nucleotides outside the gene matches: 15. This CDR3 has 19 amino acids. The germline CDR1 and CDR2 sequences are SGHNT and YYREEE (reference sequence). CDR3 residues: CASSRKGGLREGSYNEQFF. The CDR3 nucleotides read TGTGCCAGCAGTCGGAAGGGGGGTCTGCGGGAGGGCTCCTACAATGAGCAGTTCTTC. The entire variable domain, with the rest obtained from reference TRBV5-4 and TRBJ2-1, is as follows: ETGVTQSPTHLIKTRGQQVTLRCSSQSGHNTVSWYQQALGQGPQFIFQYYREEENGRGNFPPRFSGLQFPNYSSELNVNALELDDSALYLCASSRKGGLREGSYNEQFFGPGTRLTVL.

The CDR3 nucleotides read TGCGCCAGCAGCCAAGACCGACAGCTCTCTGGGGCCAACGTCCTGACTTTC. Amino acids: CASSQDRQLSGANVLTF. The chain employs TRBV4-3 and TRBJ2-6; possibly TRBD1 for D (5 bases). V was clipped by 0 bases and J by 0 bases, with 9 bases between them. This CDR3 has 17 amino acids. In germline, CDR1 is LGHNA, CDR2 YSLEER.

The chain recombines TRBV15 with TRBJ1-1; D gene uncertain. Trimming took 8 bases from V and 4 from J, leaving 11 bases between them. This CDR3 region has 12 residues. From germline, CDR1 is LNHNV and CDR2 YYDKDF (reference sequence). DNA of the CDR3: TGTGCCACCGCAGGATTGCGCACTGAAGCTTTCTTT. Encoded protein: CATAGLRTEAFF.

V and J are TRBV28 and TRBJ2-7; maybe TRBD2 (5 bases). The CDR3 totals 15 residues. Germline V gives CDR1 MDHEN, CDR2 SYDVKM. With 5 bases removed from V and 7 bases from J, the gap between germline ends came to 21 bases. The CDR3 DNA reads TGTGCCAGCAGTCCCCCGGCGGGCGAAGTATCGGAGCAGTACTTC. It translates to CASSPPAGEVSEQYF.

The J gene is TRBJ1-5, the V gene TRBV28; TRBD1 is a possible D gene (6 bases). Between the trimmed V and J ends, which lost 4 bases and 0 bases, there was a span of 13 bases. The CDR3 loop spans 16 amino acids. Germline loops: CDR1 MDHEN, CDR2 SYDVKM. The CDR3 DNA reads as TGTGCCAGCAGTTCCCATAGACAGGTTAGCAATCAGCCCCAGCATTTT. This gives the protein CASSSHRQVSNQPQHF.

The rearrangement uses TRBV5-4 and TRBJ1-6; 7 bases align to TRBD1. CDR1 SGHNT and CDR2 YYREEE come from the germline V gene (reference sequence). This CDR3 contains 15 residues. Trimming took 4 bases from V and 9 from J; bases not matched to a gene: 10. This CDR3 is CASSIQGVSSSPLHF. DNA for the CDR3: TGTGCCAGCAGCATCCAGGGGGTGAGTAGTTCACCCCTCCACTTT.

This chain links TRBV7-8 with TRBJ2-7, with no clear D. Trimming shortened V by 5 bases and J by 4 bases, and 9 bases separated the two germline ends. Germline V lookup: CDR1 SGHVS, CDR2 FQNEAQ. CDR3 length equals 12 residues. The CDR3 is CASSVGRYEQYF. The DNA of the CDR3 is TGTGCCAGCAGCGTGGGCCGATACGAGCAGTACTTC.

The chain recombines TRBV6-5 with TRBJ2-4, with a weak D call TRBD2 (5 bases). V was shortened by 5 bases and J by 0 bases, with 8 bases between the two germline ends. Per the germline V gene, CDR1 is MNHEY and CDR2 is SVGAGI. CDR3 length equals 14 residues. The CDR3 protein is CASSAEGAKNIQYF. DNA for the CDR3: TGTGCCAGCAGTGCAGAGGGAGCCAAAAACATTCAGTACTTC.

The table lists this clone with a few counts. The chain links TRBV7-9 to TRBJ2-5, with D tentatively TRBD2 (5 bases). Judging by the DNA end, TRBJ2-7 fits better; the J call may be wrong. CDR1 and CDR2 (germline): SEHNR, FQNEAQ (reference sequence). The CDR3 contains 15 residues. The CDR3 sequence is CASSLAAGALYEQYF. Written as DNA, the CDR3 is TGTGCCAGCAGCTTAGCGGCGGGCGCCCTCTACGAGCAGTACTTC.

This clone is a singleton in its sample. The chain joins TRBV2 to TRBJ1-1, with D tentatively TRBD1 (6 bases). The CDR3 consists of 14 residues. V was shortened by 3 bases and J by 5 bases, with 13 bases between the two germline ends. In germline, CDR1 is SNHLY, CDR2 FYNNEI. The chain's CDR3 is CASSDRGSGTEAFF. The CDR3 DNA reads as TGTGCCAGCAGTGACAGGGGCTCGGGGACTGAAGCTTTCTTT.

The CDR3 region has the DNA TGTGCCAGCAGCCCGGGGACATGGAGCTCCTACGAGCAGTACTTC. Translated: CASSPGTWSSYEQYF. The V and J genes are TRBV27 and TRBJ2-7; D is perhaps TRBD1 (6 bases). Per germline, CDR1 MNHEY and CDR2 SMNVEV (reference sequence). This CDR3 contains 15 residues. The ends were cut back, 6 bases at V and 0 bases at J, with 15 bases in the middle.

The V gene is TRBV2, the J gene TRBJ2-7, with 9 nucleotides matching TRBD2. The length of the CDR3 is 12 residues. Trimming cost V 10 bases and J 3 bases; bases outside gene matches: 4. The germline V gene encodes CDR1 SNHLY and CDR2 FYNNEI. The CDR3 reads CATGTSSYEQYF. DNA for the CDR3: TGTGCCACGGGGACTAGCAGCTACGAGCAGTACTTC.

This chain uses TRBV6-5 with TRBJ1-1; D may be TRBD1 (6 bases). Germline V gene sequence: CDR1 MNHEY, CDR2 SVGAGI. The CDR3 sequence is 14 residues long. Trimming removed 2 bases at V and 0 bases at J, with 7 bases between. The CDR3 region is CASSYDRMNTEAFF. CDR3 DNA sequence: TGTGCCAGCAGTTACGACAGGATGAACACTGAAGCTTTCTTT.